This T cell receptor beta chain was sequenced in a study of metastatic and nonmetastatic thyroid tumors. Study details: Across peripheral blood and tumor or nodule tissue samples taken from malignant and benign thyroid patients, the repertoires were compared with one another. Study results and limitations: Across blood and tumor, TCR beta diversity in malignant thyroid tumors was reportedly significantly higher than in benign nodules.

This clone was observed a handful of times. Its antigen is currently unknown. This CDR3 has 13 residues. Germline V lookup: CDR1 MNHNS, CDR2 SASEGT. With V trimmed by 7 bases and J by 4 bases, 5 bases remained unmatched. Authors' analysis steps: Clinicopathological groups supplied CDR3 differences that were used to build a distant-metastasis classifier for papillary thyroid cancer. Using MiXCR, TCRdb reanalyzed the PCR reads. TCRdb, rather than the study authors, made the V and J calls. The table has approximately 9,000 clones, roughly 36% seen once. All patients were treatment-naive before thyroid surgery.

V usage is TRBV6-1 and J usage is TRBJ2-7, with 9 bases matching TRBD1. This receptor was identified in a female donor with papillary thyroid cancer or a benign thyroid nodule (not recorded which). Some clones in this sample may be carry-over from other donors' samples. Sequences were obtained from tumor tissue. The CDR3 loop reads CASKSGQGYEQYF. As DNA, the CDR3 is TGTGCCAGCAAGTCGGGACAGGGTTACGAGCAGTACTTC.